This T cell receptor (beta chain) was captured in a study of radiotherapy plus CTLA-4 blockade in lung cancer. Study at large: Objective responses were observed in more than 15% of patients, and disease control was achieved by just over 30%.

The method was immunoSEQ multiplex PCR; TCRdb's version includes in-frame clones alone and lacks a portion of them. The repertoire holds tens of thousands of clones, with 80% to 90% as singletons. People whose metastatic non-small-cell lung cancer was chemo-refractory got focal radiation along with CTLA-4 blockade by ipilimumab. V lost 6 bases, J lost 6 bases, and 10 bases stayed unmatched. The CDR3 contains 14 residues. Germline-derived CDR1 and CDR2 are MNHEY and SVGAGI. This clonotype was obtained from a human donor with non-small cell lung cancer whose response to radiotherapy plus ipilimumab could not be evaluated. The chain recombines TRBV6-5 with TRBJ1-1, with 7 bases lining up with TRBD1. The sequenced sample was peripheral blood, obtained from a patient treated with radiotherapy plus ipilimumab. The CDR3 nucleotides are TGTGCCAGCAGGAGGGGGCAGGGTGTCTCTGAAGCTTTCTTT. Translating gives CASRRGQGVSEAFF.